Below, 28 T cell receptor beta chains from the same sample are listed, as sequenced in a study of shared clonotypes between healthy human individuals (dated by TCRdb to the early 2020s). The library was made by the immunoSEQ multiplex PCR assay. Entries here come from immuneACCESS through TCRdb and include only in-frame sequences with V and J called. Some clones fail to appear in such tables; in the studies checked, an unresolved V gene covers under half of the shortfall, and the cause of the remainder is unknown. This sample has 2.3 million or so clones in its table, and approximately 93% of those were observed once. The leading ten clones occupy 0.39% of the sample. The sequenced sample was naive CD4+ T cells from PBMCs. Explained via the paper, the cell subset or site label denotes: CD45RA+ positively selected. These receptors were obtained from a man between 18 and 29 years old in good health. Some clones in this sample may be carry-over from other donors' samples.

The count of this clone is one. V usage is TRBV7-6 and J usage is TRBJ2-7, with 7 positions matching TRBD2. Trimming removed 5 bases from V and 3 bases from J; junction bases left unmatched: 10. CDR3 size: 15 residues. The germline gives CDR1 SGHVS, CDR2 FNYEAQ. This CDR3 is CASSQSLGGSYEQYF. For the CDR3, the DNA is TGTGCCAGCAGCCAGAGCTTGGGGGGGAGCTACGAGCAGTACTTC.

J is TRBJ1-2 and V is TRBV18; D gene unclear. Germline V gene data show CDR1 as KGHSH and CDR2 as LQKENI. The V gene lost 1 base and the J gene lost 4 bases, with 10 bases spanning the gap. The CDR3 spans 14 residues. CDR3 coding DNA: TGTGCCAGCTCACCACAGAACTCGGGCTATGGCTACACCTTC. Amino acids: CASSPQNSGYGYTF.

This clone has just one count. V gene TRBV7-2 combines with J gene TRBJ2-7, with a tentative D call TRBD2 (5 bases). The V gene's germline CDR1 is SGHTA and CDR2 FQGNSA. This CDR3 contains 12 residues. With 3 bases removed from V and 7 bases from J, the gap between germline ends came to 10 bases. CDR3 nucleotide sequence: TGTGCCAGCAGCTTCGTGGGAGAGGAGCAGTACTTC. It codes for CASSFVGEEQYF.

The chain uses TRBV14 and TRBJ2-5, with 7 bases identical to TRBD1. CDR3 length: 15 amino acids. Germline V lookup: CDR1 SGHDN, CDR2 FVKESK. Trimming at V came to 4 bases and at J to 5 bases, leaving 10 bases not matched to a gene. In DNA form, the CDR3 reads TGTGCCAGCAGCCGGGGACAGAATTTACTGGAGACCCAGTACTTC. It yields the protein CASSRGQNLLETQYF.

In regard to this clone: Within the sample, other DNA sequences also encode this same CDR3. The chain employs TRBV29-1 and TRBJ1-2, with D unclear. The V end was cut by 1 base, the J end by 5 bases, with 5 bases between. The CDR3 is 11 amino acids. Germline CDR1 is SQVTM and CDR2 is ANQGSEA. The DNA of the CDR3 is TGCAGCGTTGAAGGCGGGTATGGCTACACCTTC. Protein product: CSVEGGYGYTF.

This sequence joins TRBV28 and TRBJ2-3, with 8 bases identical to TRBD2. Germline V gene data show CDR1 as MDHEN and CDR2 as SYDVKM. The CDR3 has 16 residues. The V and J ends lost 3 bases and 6 bases, in that order; junction bases with no gene match: 11. CDR3 sequence reads: CASSFQTGGPGDTQYF. The DNA of the CDR3 is TGTGCCAGCAGTTTTCAAACGGGAGGGCCTGGGGATACGCAGTATTTT.

The V call is TRBV6-6, the J call TRBJ1-2, with 7 bases aligning to TRBD1. The CDR3 length is 13 residues. The germline V gene has CDR1 MNHNY and CDR2 SVGAGI (reference sequence). Unmatched junction bases numbered 7, after V lost 6 bases and J lost 6 bases. CDR3 protein: CASRTGVGHGYTF. The CDR3 DNA follows: TGTGCCAGCAGAACAGGGGTCGGCCATGGCTACACCTTC.

The chain recombines TRBV21-1 with TRBJ2-4; TRBD1 is the table's D call and was not checked against the DNA. TRBV21-1 counts as a pseudogene. The CDR3 runs 13 residues. The CDR3 loop is CASSKGGDRTFYF. The DNA for the CDR3 is TGTGCCAGCAGCAAAGGGGGGGACAGGACTTTCTACTTC.

The chain recombines TRBV7-2 with TRBJ2-3, with 11 bases matching TRBD1. Germline V lookup: CDR1 SGHTA, CDR2 FQGNSA. The CDR3 totals 15 residues. V was clipped by 5 bases and J by 3 bases; unmatched bases: 4. The CDR3 protein is CASSLDRGRTDTQYF. Written as DNA, the CDR3 is TGTGCCAGCAGCCTGGACAGGGGGCGGACAGATACGCAGTATTTT.

This chain connects TRBV7-2 to TRBJ2-3, with D possibly matching TRBD2 (5 bases). The ends were cut back, 5 bases at V and 0 bases at J, with 12 bases in the middle. Germline V gene data show CDR1 as SGHTA and CDR2 as FQGNSA. This CDR3 has 15 residues. CDR3 residues: CASSGLTGSTDTQYF. The CDR3 coding sequence is TGTGCCAGCAGCGGACTGACGGGCAGCACAGATACGCAGTATTTT. The full variable domain, completed using reference TRBV7-2 and TRBJ2-3, is GAGVSQSPSNKVTEKGKDVELRCDPISGHTALYWYRQSLGQGLEFLIYFQGNSAPDKSGLPSDRFSAERTGGSVSTLTIQRTQQEDSAVYLCASSGLTGSTDTQYFGPGTRLTVL.

This clone was seen a handful of times. The chain employs TRBV4-1 and TRBJ2-2; 10 bases agree with TRBD2. The CDR3 loop spans 16 amino acids. With 1 base clipped from V and 6 bases from J, the junction kept 5 bases outside the gene matches. CDR1 MGHRA and CDR2 YSYEKL come from the germline V gene. CDR3 DNA sequence: TGCGCCAGCAGCCAAGCGCTACTAGCGGGATCCGGGGAGCTGTTTTTT. As protein: CASSQALLAGSGELFF.

The chain couples TRBV2 to TRBJ2-1; 12 bases are shared with TRBD2. The CDR3 is 17 residues long. CDR1 is SNHLY and CDR2 is FYNNEI in the germline V gene. Trimming cost V 8 bases and J 2 bases; bases outside gene matches: 10. CDR3 nucleotide sequence: TGTGCCAGCCTAATTTCTAGCGGGAGGGCCGCCTACAATGAGCAGTTCTTC. Protein: CASLISSGRAAYNEQFF.

The rearrangement joins TRBV28 to TRBJ2-5, with 12 bases aligning to TRBD1. There are 16 residues in the CDR3. V lost 4 bases and J lost 5; bases outside the gene matches: 8. Germline loops: CDR1 MDHEN, CDR2 SYDVKM. DNA of the CDR3: TGTGCCAGCAGTTCACCGGGACAGGGGGCGTGGGAGACCCAGTACTTC. This codes for CASSSPGQGAWETQYF. Full variable domain (remainder filled in from reference TRBV28 and TRBJ2-5): DVKVTQSSRYLVKRTGEKVFLECVQDMDHENMFWYRQDPGLGLRLIYFSYDVKMKEKGDIPEGYSVSREKKERFSLILESASTNQTSMYLCASSSPGQGAWETQYFGPGTRLLVL.

For the CDR3, the DNA is TGCGCCAGCAGCAGGGGGTCAGGGGGCTCTGGCAATCAGCCCCAGCATTTT. This sequence encodes CASSRGSGGSGNQPQHF. The chain is built from TRBV4-1 and TRBJ1-5; 8 nucleotides agree with TRBD1. The CDR3 contains 17 residues. Looked up from germline, CDR1 is MGHRA and CDR2 is YSYEKL. V trimming: 5 bases; J trimming: 2 bases; junction bases outside the gene matches: 11.

This clone was found once. The chain employs TRBV5-1 and TRBJ2-7, with 9 bases aligning to TRBD2. The CDR3 totals 16 residues. Germline-derived CDR1 and CDR2 are SGHRS and YFSETQ. Trimming took 3 bases from V and 2 from J; bases not matched to a gene: 9. The CDR3 region is CASSSIAGVGPYEQYF. The CDR3 DNA follows: TGCGCCAGCAGCTCCATAGCGGGAGTGGGTCCCTACGAGCAGTACTTC.

This chain joins TRBV5-1 and TRBJ2-7, with TRBD2 matching 7 bases. After removal of 1 base from V and 6 bases from J, the junction contained 16 bases not matched to a gene. CDR3 length: 17 amino acids. Germline loops: CDR1 SGHRS, CDR2 YFSETQ. CDR3: CASSLRGLLAASGEQYF. The CDR3 nucleotides read TGCGCCAGCAGCTTGAGAGGGTTGCTAGCGGCCAGCGGCGAGCAGTACTTC. Full variable domain (remainder filled in from reference TRBV5-1 and TRBJ2-7): KAGVTQTPRYLIKTRGQQVTLSCSPISGHRSVSWYQQTPGQGLQFLFEYFSETQRNKGNFPGRFSGRQFSNSRSEMNVSTLELGDSALYLCASSLRGLLAASGEQYFGPGTRLTVT.

About this clone itself: Other DNA sequences within the sample encode an identical CDR3. The gene calls are TRBV5-4 and TRBJ2-2, with D tentatively TRBD1 (6 bases). CDR1 is SGHNT and CDR2 is YYREEE in the germline V gene (reference sequence). Trimming cost V 2 bases and J 4 bases, with 12 bases left between them. This CDR3 is 15 amino acids long. The DNA of the CDR3 is TGTGCCAGCAGCTTAGGGGGACGGGTCACCGGGGAGCTGTTTTTT. Protein: CASSLGGRVTGELFF. The whole variable domain, remainder taken from reference TRBV5-4 and TRBJ2-2, is ETGVTQSPTHLIKTRGQQVTLRCSSQSGHNTVSWYQQALGQGPQFIFQYYREEENGRGNFPPRFSGLQFPNYSSELNVNALELDDSALYLCASSLGGRVTGELFFGEGSRLTVL.

The V call is TRBV5-3, the J call TRBJ1-4, with D hard to call. TRBV5-3 is recorded as an ORF, its role being uncertain. V was pared by 4 bases and J by 0 bases, with 13 bases between. The CDR3 is made up of 16 amino acids. The CDR3 protein is CARSPPAGATNEKLFF. CDR3 DNA: TGTGCCAGAAGCCCCCCCGCAGGTGCAACTAATGAAAAACTGTTTTTT.

This CDR3 is CASSQAGQGPYEQYF. The CDR3 DNA reads TGTGCCAGCTCACAAGCGGGACAGGGCCCCTACGAGCAGTACTTC. This chain uses TRBV18 with TRBJ2-7, with TRBD1 matching over 9 bases. Germline V CDR1 and CDR2: KGHSH, LQKENI. With V trimmed by 4 bases and J by 2 bases, 6 bases remained unmatched. CDR3 size: 15 residues.

CDR3 loop: CASSRTGTGDSNQPQHF. In DNA form, the CDR3 reads TGCGCCAGCAGCCGGACCGGGACAGGGGATAGCAATCAGCCCCAGCATTTT. This chain links TRBV4-1 with TRBJ1-5; 10 nucleotides align to TRBD1. Germline-derived CDR1 and CDR2 are MGHRA and YSYEKL. The length of the CDR3 is 17 residues. J gave up 0 bases and V 4 bases, and 6 bases lay outside the gene matches.

This clone was counted only a few times. This CDR3 is also generated by other DNA sequences in the sample. The V call is TRBV18, the J call TRBJ1-1; D unresolved. CDR3 size: 13 residues. V was clipped by 3 bases and J by 3 bases, with 8 bases between them. CDR1 is KGHSH, CDR2 LQKENI, per germline. Here the CDR3 DNA reads TGTGCCAGCTCACCCGCCGTCGACACTGAAGCTTTCTTT. This gives the protein CASSPAVDTEAFF.

V is TRBV10-3 and J is TRBJ2-1, with 9 nucleotides matching TRBD1. With 4 bases clipped from V and 3 bases from J, the junction kept 1 base outside the gene matches. Germline lookup yields CDR1 ENHRY and CDR2 SYGVKD. The CDR3 length is 14 residues. The CDR3: CAISGDRDYNEQFF. CDR3 sequence (DNA): TGTGCCATCAGTGGGGACAGGGACTACAATGAGCAGTTCTTC.

This clone was detected only once. The gene calls are TRBV27 and TRBJ1-3, with D maybe TRBD1 (6 bases). This CDR3 comprises 14 residues. Trimming left V 5 bases short and J 3 bases short, with 11 bases between. CDR1 and CDR2 from the germline V gene are MNHEY and SMNVEV (reference sequence). The CDR3 coding sequence is TGTGCCAGCAGTACGGACAGCATTGGAAACACCATATATTTT. This encodes CASSTDSIGNTIYF.

Turning to this clone: This same CDR3 is encoded by further DNA sequences in the sample. The chain has TRBV19 and TRBJ2-5, with no clear D. V was shortened by 3 bases and J by 4 bases, with 9 bases between the two germline ends. CDR1 and CDR2 from the germline V gene are LNHDA and SQIVND (reference sequence). The CDR3 length is 13 residues. In DNA, the CDR3 is TGTGCCAGTAGTATTCGAGTGGGAGAGACCCAGTACTTC. It encodes CASSIRVGETQYF.

The chain carries TRBV27 and TRBJ2-7, with 10 positions matching TRBD1. With V trimmed by 8 bases and J by 1 base, 14 bases remained unmatched. From germline, CDR1 is MNHEY and CDR2 SMNVEV (reference sequence). The CDR3 contains 17 residues. CDR3 amino acids: CASGPGQGWGGSYEQYF. CDR3 nucleotide sequence: TGTGCCAGCGGACCGGGACAGGGGTGGGGTGGATCCTACGAGCAGTACTTC.

The J gene is TRBJ2-7, the V gene TRBV9, with TRBD2 as a possible D gene (7 bases). This CDR3 spans 16 amino acids. Germline lookup yields CDR1 SGDLS and CDR2 YYNGEE. Trimming shortened V by 7 bases and J by 0 bases, and 20 bases separated the two germline ends. The CDR3 DNA sequence: TGTGCCAGCGGGAGGGGGGTCGACAACCTCTCCTACGAGCAGTACTTC. Translation gives CASGRGVDNLSYEQYF.

The V and J genes are TRBV28 and TRBJ1-2; D perhaps matches TRBD1 (6 bases). Per germline, CDR1 MDHEN and CDR2 SYDVKM. This CDR3 has 13 residues. The ends were cut back, 5 bases at V and 6 bases at J, with 13 bases in the middle. The CDR3 coding sequence is TGTGCCAGCAGTGCCCACAGGGACCATGGCTACACCTTC. Its protein is CASSAHRDHGYTF.

With respect to this clone: Other DNA variants within this sample encode the same CDR3. The rearrangement uses TRBV5-1 and TRBJ1-5; no firm D call. CDR1 is SGHRS, CDR2 YFSETQ, per germline. The CDR3 covers 14 residues. The V end was cut by 4 bases, the J end by 1 base, with 9 bases between. CDR3 nucleotides: TGCGCCAGCAGCCCCGGAGGGAGCAATCAGCCCCAGCATTTT. Amino acids: CASSPGGSNQPQHF. Looking up the rest from reference TRBV5-1 and TRBJ1-5 gives the full variable domain: KAGVTQTPRYLIKTRGQQVTLSCSPISGHRSVSWYQQTPGQGLQFLFEYFSETQRNKGNFPGRFSGRQFSNSRSEMNVSTLELGDSALYLCASSPGGSNQPQHFGDGTRLSIL.